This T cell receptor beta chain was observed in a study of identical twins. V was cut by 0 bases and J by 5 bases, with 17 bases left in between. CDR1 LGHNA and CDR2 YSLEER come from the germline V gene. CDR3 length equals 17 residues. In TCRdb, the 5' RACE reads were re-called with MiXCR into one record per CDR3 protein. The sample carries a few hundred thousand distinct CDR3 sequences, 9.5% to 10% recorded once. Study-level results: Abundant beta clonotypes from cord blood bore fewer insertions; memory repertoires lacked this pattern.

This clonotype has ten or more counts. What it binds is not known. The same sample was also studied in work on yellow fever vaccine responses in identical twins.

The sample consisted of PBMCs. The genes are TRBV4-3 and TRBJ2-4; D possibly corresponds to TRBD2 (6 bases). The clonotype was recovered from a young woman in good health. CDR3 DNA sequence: TGCGCCAGCAGCCAAGATCGCGGAGGGGCCTGGGAAAACATTCAGTACTTC. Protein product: CASSQDRGGAWENIQYF.